These T cell receptor beta chains were read from a single sample in a study of T cell responses to AZD1222 COVID-19 vaccine. This table comes from immunoSEQ multiplex PCR, and its TCRdb copy is limited to in-frame clones, with some not included. The sample contains over 130,000 clones, 80% to 95% of which appear only once. The source was peripheral blood, collected 28 days after the second AZD1222 dose. The origin of the receptors is an adult who received the AZD1222 COVID-19 vaccine. The CDR3 runs from the conserved cysteine through the conserved F or W.

TRBV10-3	TRBJ1-4	CAISESPVVKLFF
TRBV29-1	TRBJ1-1	CSVHTGGVNTEAFF
TRBV18	TRBJ2-2	CASSSPRRNTGELFF
TRBV7-9	TRBJ1-1	CASSLAPANTEAFF
TRBV6-5	TRBJ1-5	CASSPRVGTNQPQHF
TRBV12-3/TRBV12-4	TRBJ2-5	CASSFNREETQYF
TRBV23-1	TRBJ1-6	CASLRIRLTARRYNSPLHF
TRBV6-5	TRBJ1-5	CASGQYREQPQHF
TRBV27	TRBJ2-1	CASSFGQGAPYEQFF
TRBV10-2	TRBJ1-5	CASSASLSSQPQHF
TRBV5-4	TRBJ1-5	CASSPGQATVSNQPQHF
TRBV29-1	TRBJ1-2	CSAEVEQRANYGYTF
TRBV2	TRBJ1-2	CASSESAGNYGYTF
TRBV25-1	TRBJ1-6	CASSEYYNSPLHF
TRBV5-4	TRBJ2-1	CASSLSAGGGNYNEQFF
TRBV30	TRBJ1-1	CAWTGLNTEAFF
TRBV5-1	TRBJ2-7	CASSYRPREQYF
TRBV6-4	TRBJ2-7	CASSEVASGSTEQYF
TRBV5-6	TRBJ2-5	CASSLGLAGGETQYF
TRBV2	TRBJ2-1	CAIPPGLSSYNEQFF
TRBV4-1	TRBJ2-1	CASSQDSGGHSNEQFF
TRBV5-4	TRBJ2-7	CASSSPEQGVRYEQYF
TRBV7-2	TRBJ1-5	CASSSYIGAFDQPQHF
TRBV5-1	TRBJ1-2	CASSGFNGQGRYTF
TRBV20-1	TRBJ1-1	CSAYQGREAFF
TRBV19	TRBJ2-7	CASSMKGGYYEQYF
TRBV4-1	TRBJ2-5	CASSPGTSVQETQYF
TRBV7-8	TRBJ2-7	CASSLVLGGISQRPGYEQYF
TRBV27	TRBJ2-1	CASSPRIAGHEQFF
TRBV27	TRBJ1-5	CASSPWGSNQPQHF
TRBV20-1	TRBJ1-1	CSARTQTVAFF
TRBV5-1	TRBJ1-2	CASSPGDRDGAYGYTF
TRBV6-5	TRBJ1-1	CASSYSSVNTEAFF
TRBV6-6	TRBJ2-1	CASSRPSAGGLNEQFF
TRBV3-1/TRBV3-2	TRBJ2-1	CASSQLQGSYNEQFF
TRBV7-9	TRBJ2-7	CASSARTSGSSYYEQYF
TRBV9	TRBJ2-1	CASNSGRRDNEQFF
TRBV30	TRBJ2-1	CAWSVLAGGGHNEQFF
TRBV7-9	TRBJ1-2	CASSLLGGEGYTF
TRBV3-1/TRBV3-2	TRBJ2-7	CASSQDPRWLATPYEQYF
TRBV10-3	TRBJ1-3	CAISRIDGSGNTIYF
TRBV2	TRBJ2-3	CASSVGFSDTQYF
TRBV11-3	TRBJ1-1	CASSFGAVTEAFF
TRBV12-3/TRBV12-4	TRBJ2-7	CASSLGASYEQYF
TRBV14	TRBJ2-7	CASSPQTSYEQYF
TRBV6-1	TRBJ2-5	CASSEVGTSGRETQYF
TRBV4-1	TRBJ2-7	CASSQVATGLAGNKNEQYF
TRBV9	TRBJ2-7	CASSVGRGHGYEQYF
TRBV6-5	TRBJ2-7	CASSYWEGKGEQYF
TRBV6-4	TRBJ2-1	CASSSGTSGRNEQFF
TRBV2	TRBJ2-2	CASSEEGIGNTGELFF